This entry concerns a single TCR beta chain. What it binds is not known. TCRdb independently ran MiXCR on the 5' RACE reads; one entry per CDR3 protein. The profile shows some 250,000 distinct CDR3 sequences, approximately 9% of them singletons. The data belong to a study of CD8 T cells in ankylosing spondylitis. Broader study findings: It was reported that disease-linked clones were significantly enriched in matched ankylosing spondylitis synovial fluid.

The CDR3 contains 16 residues. V was cut by 2 bases and J by 0 bases, with 16 bases left in between. In germline, CDR1 is GTSNPN, CDR2 SVGIG (reference sequence). The TCR was taken from a male donor with ankylosing spondylitis or in good health (not recorded which). The source material was blood, either unsorted or a sorted T cell fraction (not recorded which). The genes are TRBV30 and TRBJ1-1, with a weak D call TRBD1 (6 bases). The DNA for the CDR3 is TGTGCCTGGAGTCCCCCACTCTACAGGGTGAACACTGAAGCTTTCTTT. Protein: CAWSPPLYRVNTEAFF.